Listed below are T cell receptor beta chains from one sample, sequenced in a study of T-cell memory formation after mild COVID-19. One entry per CDR3 protein, called by TCRdb with MiXCR from the 5' RACE reads. The sample consists of under 90,000 distinct CDR3 sequences, roughly 13% of them appearing once. The material sequenced was PBMCs or a T cell subset sorted from them (not recorded which). These TCRs come from an adult woman who had mild COVID-19 (a few samples of this study predate the infection). Cell type and time point are not known. Both conserved end residues are part of each CDR3. Each record gives: J gene, D gene, V gene, clone size, CDR3 protein, CDR3 DNA. D genes are given only for firm matches. Rows may omit the clone size; those that give it use once, few, many or a size class.

TRBJ2-1	TRBD2	TRBV3-1	few	CASRPGLAGSRDNEQFF	TGTGCCAGCAGACCCGGCCTAGCGGGATCTAGGGACAATGAGCAGTTCTTC
TRBJ2-1	-	TRBV6-1	-	CASSAGVDYNEQFF	TGTGCCAGCAGTGCTGGGGTGGACTACAATGAGCAGTTCTTC
TRBJ1-1	TRBD1	TRBV5-1	many	CASSSGTGNTEAFF	TGTGCCAGCAGCTCCGGGACAGGGAACACTGAAGCTTTCTTT
TRBJ2-3	-	TRBV15	few	CATSSPLLGTDTQYF	TGTGCCACCAGCAGCCCCCTGCTAGGCACAGATACGCAGTATTTT
TRBJ1-5	-	TRBV6-5	-	CASSEWTDGGNQPQHF	TGTGCCAGCAGTGAATGGACGGACGGGGGGAATCAGCCCCAGCATTTT
TRBJ2-1	-	TRBV3-1	few	CASSQLTSTSLSDEQFF	TGTGCCAGCAGCCAGCTTACGTCTACTAGTTTGTCGGATGAGCAGTTCTTC
TRBJ2-1	TRBD2	TRBV4-2	-	CASSSRGASGDNEQFF	TGTGCCAGCAGCTCCCGTGGGGCTAGCGGGGACAATGAGCAGTTCTTC
TRBJ2-4	-	TRBV12-3/TRBV12-4	-	CASSFVTGGKNIQYF	TGTGCCAGCAGTTTCGTAACGGGTGGCAAAAACATTCAGTACTTC
TRBJ1-1	-	TRBV29-1	-	CSVEDPVRTEAFF	TGCAGCGTTGAAGACCCAGTAAGGACTGAAGCTTTCTTT
TRBJ1-2	-	TRBV4-1	-	CAGSPSLVEGVSGYTF	TGCGCCGGCAGCCCCAGCCTAGTCGAGGGGGTGAGTGGCTACACCTTC
TRBJ1-2	-	TRBV27	-	CASSLNGWSARYYGYTF	TGTGCCAGCAGTTTAAACGGTTGGTCAGCCCGCTACTATGGCTACACCTTC
TRBJ2-7	-	TRBV9	few	CASSVVPSSYEQYF	TGTGCCAGCAGCGTCGTCCCATCTTCCTACGAGCAGTACTTC
TRBJ2-7	TRBD1	TRBV12-3/TRBV12-4	few	CASSIPGTDEQYF	TGTGCCAGCAGTATTCCCGGGACAGACGAGCAGTACTTC
TRBJ2-1	-	TRBV9	-	CASSAGFEQFF	TGTGCCAGCAGCGCAGGGTTTGAGCAGTTCTTC
TRBJ2-5	TRBD2	TRBV12-3/TRBV12-4	few	CASSLGVAGAQETQYF	TGTGCCAGCAGTTTAGGAGTAGCGGGGGCCCAAGAGACCCAGTACTTC
TRBJ1-1	-	TRBV4-1	-	CASSQPGGEAFF	TGCGCCAGCAGCCAGCCGGGGGGTGAAGCTTTCTTT
TRBJ2-1	TRBD2	TRBV29-1	few	CSLGVASGRNEQFF	TGCAGCCTGGGGGTGGCTAGCGGGAGGAATGAGCAGTTCTTC
TRBJ2-1	-	TRBV7-9	many	CASSFITGVAYNEQFF	TGTGCCAGCAGCTTTATAACCGGGGTAGCGTACAATGAGCAGTTCTTC
TRBJ2-1	-	TRBV20-1	few	CSGIPLIAYNEQFF	TGCAGTGGAATCCCTCTGATCGCCTACAATGAGCAGTTCTTC
TRBJ2-5	TRBD2	TRBV14	-	CASSQDVRVAGVEETQYF	TGTGCCAGCAGCCAAGACGTAAGGGTAGCGGGGGTAGAAGAGACCCAGTACTTC
TRBJ1-1	TRBD1	TRBV12-3/TRBV12-4	-	CASRPEGAGTEAFF	TGTGCCAGCAGACCCGAGGGGGCGGGAACTGAAGCTTTCTTT
TRBJ1-3	-	TRBV14	-	CASSPGAYGNTIYF	TGTGCCAGCAGCCCGGGAGCCTACGGAAACACCATATATTTT
TRBJ2-7	-	TRBV4-1	-	CASSQFNLYEQYF	TGCGCCAGCAGCCAATTCAACTTATACGAGCAGTACTTC
TRBJ2-7	-	TRBV4-1	-	CASTPVRGGSYEQYF	TGCGCCAGCACCCCGGTCAGGGGAGGCTCCTACGAGCAGTACTTC
TRBJ2-5	-	TRBV27	-	CASSSLWGEETQYF	TGTGCCAGCAGTTCCCTTTGGGGGGAAGAGACCCAGTACTTC
TRBJ2-1	TRBD2	TRBV4-3	few	CASSQGGSGGNEQFF	TGCGCCAGCAGCCAAGGTGGTAGCGGGGGCAATGAGCAGTTCTTC
TRBJ1-2	-	TRBV7-9	few	CASSSTGTERLYGYTF	TGTGCCAGCAGCTCCACCGGGACTGAACGACTCTATGGCTACACCTTC
TRBJ2-1	-	TRBV5-1	once	CASSFGTRGAHEQFF	TGCGCCAGCAGCTTCGGGACTCGGGGGGCACATGAGCAGTTCTTC
TRBJ2-1	TRBD2	TRBV5-1	few	CASSLAFRLAGAFNEQFF	TGCGCCAGCAGCTTGGCCTTCCGATTAGCGGGAGCCTTTAATGAGCAGTTCTTC
TRBJ2-1	TRBD2	TRBV29-1	-	CSVEISGTYNEQFF	TGCAGCGTTGAGATTAGCGGGACCTACAATGAGCAGTTCTTC
TRBJ2-5	-	TRBV6-5	-	CASSYDEAQETQYF	TGTGCCAGCAGTTACGACGAGGCCCAAGAGACCCAGTACTTC
TRBJ2-2	-	TRBV7-9	many	CASSLAYTGELFF	TGTGCCAGCAGCTTAGCGTACACCGGGGAGCTGTTTTTT
TRBJ2-7	-	TRBV19	-	CASSIAAGLEQYF	TGTGCCAGTAGTATAGCAGCCGGTTTGGAGCAGTACTTC
TRBJ2-7	TRBD2	TRBV7-8	-	CASSELAGPYEQYF	TGTGCCAGCAGCGAGCTAGCGGGACCCTACGAGCAGTACTTC
TRBJ2-7	TRBD2	TRBV18	few	CASSQASTSGRYEQYF	TGTGCCAGCTCACAGGCCAGTACTAGCGGGCGGTACGAGCAGTACTTC
TRBJ2-2	-	TRBV14	few	CASSPNRDRHTGELFF	TGTGCCAGCAGCCCAAACCGGGACCGACACACCGGGGAGCTGTTTTTT